This T cell receptor beta chain was sequenced for a study of PD-L1 blockade in urothelial cancer. Study as a whole: Patients with male sex and bladder-origin urothelial cancer accounted for about nine tenths of the roughly 29 enrolled. It was at 3 weeks (second dose) and 6 weeks after treatment start that blood was analyzed.

As to this clone: Its antigen remains unidentified.

Some clones are missing from TCRdb's copy, which holds only in-frame ones; the method was immunoSEQ multiplex PCR. The sample records tens of thousands of clones, about 84% being singletons. Time point defined: pretreatment peripheral blood. A total of 1 to 8 samples per patient were collected pretreatment and on-treatment. Study outcomes and limitations: Below-median pretreatment blood TCR clonality predicted better survival.

Sequencing used PBMCs, obtained around atezolizumab (anti-PD-L1) treatment. The receptor's source is a man aged 55 to 70 with urothelial cancer.

The CDR3 DNA reads as TGCAGCGTGGCCGGACAGGGTTTGGCTAATGAAAAACTGTTTTTT. The encoded protein is CSVAGQGLANEKLFF. V gene TRBV29-1 combines with J gene TRBJ1-4; 8 bases line up with TRBD1. Trimming at V came to 6 bases and at J to 3 bases, leaving 9 bases not matched to a gene. The CDR3 loop spans 15 amino acids. The germline V gene has CDR1 SQVTM and CDR2 ANQGSEA.